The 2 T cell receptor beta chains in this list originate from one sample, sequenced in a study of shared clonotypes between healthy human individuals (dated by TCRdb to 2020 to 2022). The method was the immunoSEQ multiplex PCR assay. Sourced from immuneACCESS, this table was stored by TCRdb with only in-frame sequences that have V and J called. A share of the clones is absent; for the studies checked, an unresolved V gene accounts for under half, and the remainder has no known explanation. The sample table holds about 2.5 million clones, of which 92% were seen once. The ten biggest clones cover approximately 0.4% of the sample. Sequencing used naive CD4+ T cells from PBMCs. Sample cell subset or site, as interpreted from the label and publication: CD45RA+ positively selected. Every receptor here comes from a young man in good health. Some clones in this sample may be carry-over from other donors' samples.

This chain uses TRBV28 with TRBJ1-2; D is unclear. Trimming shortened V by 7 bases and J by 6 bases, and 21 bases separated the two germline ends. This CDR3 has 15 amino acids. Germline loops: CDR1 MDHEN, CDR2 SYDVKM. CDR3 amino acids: CASTLFRPGEDGYTF. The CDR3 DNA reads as TGTGCCAGCACCCTCTTTCGCCCTGGGGAGGATGGCTACACCTTC.

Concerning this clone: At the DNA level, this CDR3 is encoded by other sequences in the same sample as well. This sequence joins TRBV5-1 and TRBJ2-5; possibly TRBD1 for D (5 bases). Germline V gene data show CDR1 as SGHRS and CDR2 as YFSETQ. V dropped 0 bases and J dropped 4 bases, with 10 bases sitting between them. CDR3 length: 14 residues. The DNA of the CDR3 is TGCGCCAGCAGCTTGGGTGGGCAGGGAGAGACCCAGTACTTC. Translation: CASSLGGQGETQYF.